This T cell receptor (beta chain) was captured in a study of cytomegalovirus exposure and HLA in healthy donors (dated by TCRdb to between 2016 and 2019). About the investigation overall: An earlier analysis of some 600 of the donors reported approximately 300 Gb of sequence data and around 120 million unique TCR beta sequences obtained from about 179 million T cells. To study patterns of TCR occurrence, a later analysis re-analyzed previously published TCR beta repertoires from around 670 donors and added high-resolution HLA genotyping. About 280 gigabases of sequencing data and around 88 million unique TCR sequences made up an early release that covered nearly 650 HLA-typed donors. All discovery cohort repertoires had been generated on a single sequencing platform. To predict cytomegalovirus infection status, the study brought together high-throughput TCR immunosequencing, statistical association of individual TCRs with disease status, and machine learning. The study aimed to test whether cataloging public T cell receptors could reveal signatures of past pathogen exposure. The number of typed donors differed by locus: 629-630 for A, B, C, DRB1 and DQB1; 500 to 550 for DQA1; fewer than 610 for DPA1; and some 470 for DPB1. An earlier analysis of about 620 of the donors applied high-throughput TCR beta sequencing to assess whether each TCR beta V gene segment acted as functional or pseudogenic. On average, 235,054 unique TCR beta nucleotide sequences were sequenced per donor among roughly 430 genotyped donors of the cohort, with roughly 19% of those sequences being non-productive. Genome-wide SNP genotypes for about three fifths of the roughly 670 donors were used in a later genetic analysis, which treated that subset as a discovery cohort. Of the roughly 400 genotyped donors, 75% to 85% were placed in the genetic ancestry cluster associated with self-reported Caucasian donors. Besides the first cohort of roughly 640 subjects, a separate validation cohort made up of roughly 120 different subjects was used. HLA typing covered class I and class II loci at four-digit resolution. Because of strong linkage in the cohort, four or five DR-DQ haplotypes were treated as single units for association and clustering. Donor age, sex, ethnicity and CMV serostatus were collected together with the repertoire data. Rather than using new phenotypic data, the later analysis identified candidate immune exposures from TCR beta sequences and from how often those sequences occurred across donors. The T cell repertoires of 670 or so subjects were profiled by immunosequencing and related to cytomegalovirus serostatus. The study at large found these results: A later analysis found that TCR association rates varied across HLA loci, with DRB1 alleles showing the most associated TCRs and HLA-C alleles the fewest. Several of the top co-occurrence clusters appeared to be linked to parvovirus B19, influenza, CMV and Epstein-Barr virus, according to a later analysis. The classifier was reported to diagnose cytomegalovirus status with high specificity and sensitivity in both the original cohort and the validation cohort. A later genetic analysis reported fewer N-insertions in productive TCRs among donors in an Asian-associated ancestry cluster than the roughly 700-donor mean. The earlier analysis of around 600 of the donors excluded 15 to 20 rarely observed V segments, including chromosome 9 orphons, because counts were too low. An association between a missense DCLRE1C variant and V-gene and J-gene trimming of TCR beta chains was found in a later genetic analysis and replicated in an independent cohort. An earlier analysis of around 500 of the donors showed that most TCR beta V segments appeared in productive rearrangements either about 87% or about 30% of the time, which broadly matched IMGT annotations. According to the authors, the approach could potentially be generalized to other disease states and immunological phenotypes. Three of the identified cytomegalovirus-associated TCR beta chains were confirmed in vitro to be specific for cytomegalovirus antigens. A further reported finding was that TCR beta sequences accurately predicted the HLA-A and HLA-B alleles for most subjects in the first cohort. Linkage disequilibrium might explain the correlated functional status among segregating V segments, but an unknown experimental factor could not be ruled out. Roughly uniform sequencing depth across donors was assumed in presence/absence analyses, although this assumption may not hold. Most CMV-associated TCR beta chains appeared to be HLA-restricted in a later analysis, and the HLA associations seemed to be driven largely by CMV exposure. The study listed 150 to 200 TCR beta chains as associated with cytomegalovirus. A group of highly shared sequence variants was considered likely to be a technical artifact of the sequencing pipeline. HLA typing was unavailable for some donors at each locus, so association tests used only the typed subset. When HLA alleles, especially DR and DQ, strongly co-occurred, attributing TCR associations to individual alleles was difficult. Only TCR beta chains were sequenced in this cohort, and the absence of alpha or paired-chain data limited detectable features. A later analysis found that HLA-associated TCR beta chains were more clonally expanded and had lower generation probabilities than equally common non-associated chains. Some IMGT-functional V segments, including TRBV6-2 and TRBV6-3, could not be distinguished by the 87-base-pair reads and were therefore excluded. While some public TCRs were present in many individuals, most TCR sequences turned up only very rarely across donors. CMV serostatus was the only immune exposure information available for the cohort. In a later analysis, 16,951 TCR beta sequences were associated with specific HLA alleles at a false discovery rate of 0.05.

Library generation was performed with the immunoSEQ multiplex PCR assay. For the multiplex PCR, a mixture combining 60 forward primers for TCR Vbeta segments and 13 reverse primers for TCR Jbeta segments was used. A multiplex PCR assay on genomic DNA amplified the CDR3 region of rearranged TCR beta genes. The amplified TCR beta libraries were sequenced on the Illumina HiSeq System as 87-base-pair reads. On the authors' methods: A later analysis counted approximately 74 million unique TCR beta chains across the 650 to 800 repertoires, and roughly 9.9 million of these chains were shared by at least two donors. Raw reads were error-corrected and collapsed into unique sequences with a nearest-neighbor algorithm that merged closely related sequences to remove PCR and sequencing errors. CDR3 sequences were aligned to IMGT reference sequences to assign V, D and J gene segments. Each retained sequence needed at least a six-nucleotide match to both a V gene segment and a J gene segment. A rearrangement counted as productive if the CDR3 had no stop codons and remained in frame with V and J, and every other rearrangement counted as non-productive. CDR3 was defined by IMGT convention, running from the second conserved V-encoded cysteine to the conserved J-encoded phenylalanine. Sequences without an unambiguous match to a single V gene segment were excluded from the earlier analysis of approximately 600 of the donors. An earlier analysis of over 450 of the donors classified V segments as functional when productive rearrangements were above 56.7% and as segregating when the standard deviation between donors was above 5%. To diagnose cytomegalovirus status from the catalog of TCR beta chain sequences, a statistical classification framework was built. In a later analysis, V and J genes were assigned by comparing TCR nucleotide sequences against IMGT/GENE-DB human TR gene sequences. In a later analysis, CDR3 sequences and most-parsimonious VDJ recombination scenarios were assigned using the TCRdist pipeline. In a later analysis, each TCR beta chain was defined by its CDR3 amino acid sequence together with its V-gene family, and reads lacking a unique V-gene family were excluded. As a way to deal with suspected cross-contamination and a sequencing artifact, a later analysis dropped 450 to 600 nucleotide sequences that were highly shared and had low generation probability. For each public chain, a later analysis derived a clonal expansion index from normalized ranks of inferred template counts within each repertoire. In a later analysis, generation probabilities were computed with a VDJ recombination model fitted to out-of-frame rearrangements, and the resulting probabilities were checked against IGoR. In a later analysis, TCR-TCR, TCR-HLA and TCR-CMV co-occurrence was scored with hypergeometric tests, and a repertoire-size bias correction was applied to TCR pairs. To estimate false discovery rates, a later analysis permuted the HLA or CMV assignments 20 times. In a later analysis, co-occurring TCRs were grouped using DBSCAN, with TCRdist sequence similarity added in when clustering inside HLA-allele-positive subsets. Co-occurrence clustering excluded repertoires with fewer than 30,000 or more than 120,000 public chains, plus five with anomalous nucleotide sharing. In its TCRdb copy, this immuneACCESS table keeps in-frame sequences only and misses some clones. Where compared with another copy, unresolved V genes explain less than half of these, and the others have no known cause. Clonal size and the V and J genes are those of that table, whereas D and trimming came from the DNA. The sample table records 100,000 to 150,000 clones; around 76% of these occur just once. Around 2% of the sample lies in the top ten.

In total, roughly 670 healthy bone marrow donors made up the cohort. Cohort members were all nominally healthy when sampled, although unrecorded immune exposures were likely present. The donor was CMV seronegative and was included in the group of hundreds of seronegative cohort members. Each donor provided a peripheral blood sample, and peripheral blood mononuclear cells were used for TCR beta sequencing. The Qiagen DNeasy Blood Extraction Kit was used to extract genomic DNA from the blood cell samples. According to the germline V gene, CDR1 reads SGHRS and CDR2 reads YFSETQ. The V end loses 2 bases and the J end loses 3 bases, and a stretch of 11 bases separates them. The CDR3 starts with the cysteine, ends with the phenylalanine, and has 14 residues. Kept here is only the CDR3 DNA, which spans 42 bases and is read in frame from base 1. Concerning this clone itself: No antigen is known for it. No per-base quality is available; no much larger clone lies one base away.

Sequencing was done on a sample of PBMCs. The sequence derives from a woman aged 50 to 60 in good health and CMV-seronegative. The chain is encoded by TRBV5-1 joined to TRBJ2-5; perhaps TRBD1 is the D gene, with 6 bases matching. The nucleotide sequence is TGCGCCAGCAGCTTAACAAGGGGGAAAGAGACCCAGTACTTC. It translates as CASSLTRGKETQYF.